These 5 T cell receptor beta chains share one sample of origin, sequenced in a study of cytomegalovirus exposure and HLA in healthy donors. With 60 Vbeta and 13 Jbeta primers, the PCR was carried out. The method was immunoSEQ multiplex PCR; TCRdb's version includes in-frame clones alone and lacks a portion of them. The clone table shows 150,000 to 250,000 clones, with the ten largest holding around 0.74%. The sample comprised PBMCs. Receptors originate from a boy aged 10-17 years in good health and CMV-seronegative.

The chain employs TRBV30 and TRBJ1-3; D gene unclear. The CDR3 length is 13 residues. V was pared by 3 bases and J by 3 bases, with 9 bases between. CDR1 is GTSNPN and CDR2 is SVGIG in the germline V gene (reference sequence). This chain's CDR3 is CAWRWAFGNTIYF. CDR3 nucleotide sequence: TGTGCCTGGAGGTGGGCCTTTGGAAACACCATATATTTT.

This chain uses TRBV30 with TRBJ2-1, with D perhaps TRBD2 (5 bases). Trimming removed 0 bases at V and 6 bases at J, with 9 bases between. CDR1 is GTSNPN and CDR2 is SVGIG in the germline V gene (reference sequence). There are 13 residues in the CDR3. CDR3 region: CAWSVGRGNEQFF. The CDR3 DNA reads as TGTGCCTGGAGTGTAGGACGGGGCAATGAGCAGTTCTTC.

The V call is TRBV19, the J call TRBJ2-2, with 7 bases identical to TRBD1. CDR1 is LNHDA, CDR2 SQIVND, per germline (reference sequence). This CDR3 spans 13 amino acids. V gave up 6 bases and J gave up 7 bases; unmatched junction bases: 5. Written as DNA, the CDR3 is TGTGCCAGTAGGACAGGGTGGGACGGGGAGCTGTTTTTT. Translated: CASRTGWDGELFF.

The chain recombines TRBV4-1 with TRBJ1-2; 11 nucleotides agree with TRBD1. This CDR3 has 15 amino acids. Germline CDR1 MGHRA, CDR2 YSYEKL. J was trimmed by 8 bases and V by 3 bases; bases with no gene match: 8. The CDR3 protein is CASSQAPGQGDGYTF. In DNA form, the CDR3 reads TGCGCCAGCAGCCAGGCTCCGGGACAGGGGGACGGCTACACCTTC.

The CDR3 DNA follows: TGTGCCAGCACCCGGGGGACTAGTCATGAGCAGTTCTTC. Amino acids: CASTRGTSHEQFF. The chain has TRBV7-9 and TRBJ2-1; 8 nucleotides match TRBD2. The CDR3 covers 13 residues. CDR1 is SEHNR and CDR2 is FQNEAQ in the germline V gene (reference sequence). V was clipped by 7 bases and J by 8 bases; unmatched bases: 7. The full variable domain, rest sourced from reference TRBV7-9 and TRBJ2-1, is DTGVSQNPRHKITKRGQNVTFRCDPISEHNRLYWYRQTLGQGPEFLTYFQNEAQLEKSRLLSDRFSAERPKGSFSTLEIQRTEQGDSAMYLCASTRGTSHEQFFGPGTRLTVL.